Following are 14 T cell receptor beta chains from one sample sequenced in a study of B cell selection in AIRE deficiency. The sorted conventional CD4 T cells were gated as CD4+CD127+. TCRdb's table, derived via immunoSEQ multiplex PCR, lists solely in-frame clones and lacks some. This sample has roughly 23,000 clones, with about 96% found just once. Sequenced sample: CD4+CD127+ conventional T cells sorted from PBMCs. The source is a human donor in good health.

V and J are TRBV28 and TRBJ1-4, with D maybe TRBD1 (5 bases). Looked up from germline, CDR1 is MDHEN and CDR2 is SYDVKM. The CDR3 spans 14 residues. Deletions cut 3 bases from V and 4 bases from J, with 9 bases between. CDR3 bases: TGTGCCAGCAGTTTGGGGCAGGGTAATGAAAAACTGTTTTTT. Translated, it gives CASSLGQGNEKLFF.

This chain connects TRBV27 to TRBJ1-5; D gene unclear. With 8 bases removed from V and 3 bases from J, the gap between germline ends came to 23 bases. The CDR3 extends over 17 amino acids. Per germline, CDR1 MNHEY and CDR2 SMNVEV (reference sequence). In nucleotides, the CDR3 is TGTGCCAGCCTCCCCGCCCCAATGCGCGGAATCAATCAGCCCCAGCATTTT. This translates into CASLPAPMRGINQPQHF.

This clone appeared a single time. The V call is TRBV11-2, the J call TRBJ1-1; weak D call: TRBD1 (5 bases). The CDR3 runs 15 residues. From germline, CDR1 is SGHAT and CDR2 FQNNGV. Trimming took off 6 bases at V and 3 bases at J, with 17 bases between the two ends. The CDR3 DNA reads TGTGCCAGCAGTTCGGGCGGGGGTGTAGACACTGAAGCTTTCTTT. It encodes CASSSGGGVDTEAFF.

The rearrangement joins TRBV11-3 to TRBJ2-5; D is possibly TRBD1 or TRBD2 (7 bases each). Germline lookup yields CDR1 SGHNT and CDR2 YENEEA. V dropped 4 bases and J dropped 1 base, with 13 bases sitting between them. The CDR3 has 15 residues. This CDR3 is CASSSGGTAQETQYF. DNA for the CDR3: TGTGCCAGCAGCTCCGGGGGGACAGCCCAAGAGACCCAGTACTTC.

The chain recombines TRBV10-3 with TRBJ2-7, with D perhaps TRBD1 (6 bases). Between the trimmed V and J ends, which lost 6 bases and 1 base, there was a span of 16 bases. Germline-derived CDR1 and CDR2 are ENHRY and SYGVKD. The CDR3 totals 15 residues. CDR3 nucleotides: TGTGCCATCAGCCCTGGGGCAGGGACATCCTACGAGCAGTACTTC. Translated: CAISPGAGTSYEQYF.

J is TRBJ2-7 and V is TRBV7-9, with a weak D call TRBD1 (6 bases). The germline V gene has CDR1 SEHNR and CDR2 FQNEAQ (reference sequence). Trimming removed 2 bases at V and 5 bases at J, with 13 bases between. The CDR3 sequence is 14 residues long. CDR3 sequence (DNA): TGTGCCAGCAGCTTAAGGCAGGGGTTCCACGAGCAGTACTTC. Encoded protein: CASSLRQGFHEQYF.

The rearrangement uses TRBV5-1 and TRBJ2-4; a weak D match, TRBD1 (6 bases). Germline lookup yields CDR1 SGHRS and CDR2 YFSETQ. Trimming stripped 4 bases from V and 0 bases from J, with 17 bases between. This CDR3 comprises 17 residues. The CDR3 protein is CASSDDRTRGAKNIQYF. CDR3 DNA: TGCGCCAGCAGCGACGACAGGACCCGGGGAGCCAAAAACATTCAGTACTTC.

The chain has TRBV27 and TRBJ1-2; D gene uncertain. This CDR3 spans 13 amino acids. The germline V gene has CDR1 MNHEY and CDR2 SMNVEV (reference sequence). Trimming stripped 5 bases from V and 7 bases from J, with 14 bases between. CDR3 loop: CASSRRVRGGYTF. DNA for the CDR3: TGTGCCAGCAGTCGAAGGGTAAGAGGTGGCTACACCTTC.

This clone was detected once. The chain has TRBV9 and TRBJ2-2; 7 positions match TRBD1. The CDR3 runs 14 residues. Germline V gene data show CDR1 as SGDLS and CDR2 as YYNGEE. V shed 4 bases and J 3 bases; nucleotides not matched to a gene: 3. The CDR3 DNA reads as TGTGCCAGCAGCTTCGGGACAGACACCGGGGAGCTGTTTTTT. Translation gives CASSFGTDTGELFF.

This chain joins TRBV6-5 and TRBJ1-4; TRBD1 is a possible D gene (5 bases). CDR3 length equals 15 residues. The V gene lost 8 bases and the J gene lost 0 bases, with 13 bases spanning the gap. CDR1 and CDR2 (germline): MNHEY, SVGAGI. The CDR3 DNA follows: TGTGCCAGCGGACCAACGACAGCAACTAATGAAAAACTGTTTTTT. Its protein product is CASGPTTATNEKLFF.

This chain connects TRBV28 to TRBJ1-5; TRBD1 is a possible D gene (5 bases). Germline V gives CDR1 MDHEN, CDR2 SYDVKM. The CDR3 extends over 13 amino acids. V lost 6 bases to trimming and J lost 7 bases, with 13 bases between them. The CDR3 DNA follows: TGTGCCAGCAGGGGGCGAGGGAGACAGCCCCAGCATTTT. Its protein is CASRGRGRQPQHF.

The V call is TRBV11-2, the J call TRBJ1-1, with D unclear. The ends were cut back, 2 bases at V and 7 bases at J, with 8 bases in the middle. The CDR3 contains 12 residues. From germline, CDR1 is SGHAT and CDR2 FQNNGV. This CDR3 is CASSLLQNEAFF. The CDR3 DNA sequence: TGTGCCAGCAGCTTATTGCAGAATGAAGCTTTCTTT.

This clone has only one observation. The CDR3 protein is CSVVAGSTDTQYF. In nucleotides, the CDR3 is TGCAGCGTTGTAGCGGGATCGACAGATACGCAGTATTTT. The chain recombines TRBV29-1 with TRBJ2-3; 8 nucleotides align to TRBD2. The CDR3 runs to 13 residues. CDR1 SQVTM and CDR2 ANQGSEA come from the germline V gene. V lost 4 bases, J lost 3 bases, and 3 bases stayed unmatched.

The chain has TRBV18 and TRBJ1-1; 7 positions agree with TRBD1. CDR1 and CDR2 (germline): KGHSH, LQKENI. V gave up 1 base and J gave up 3 bases; unmatched junction bases: 5. The CDR3 extends over 15 amino acids. The CDR3 coding sequence is TGTGCCAGCTCACCACGGGCCAGGGGGGACACTGAAGCTTTCTTT. It is translated as CASSPRARGDTEAFF.